A selection of T cell receptor beta chains follows, all from one sample in a study of CD8 T cells in Susac syndrome. Via MiXCR, TCRdb re-called the immunoSEQ multiplex PCR reads, giving one row per CDR3 protein. Counted here are 170,000 or so distinct CDR3 sequences, roughly 95% occurring once; the ten biggest clones make up approximately 0.12%. The sequenced sample consisted of CD4+ T cells from PBMCs. Receptor source: a human donor with Susac syndrome. Both conserved end residues are part of each CDR3. Each record gives: D gene, J gene, clone size, V gene, CDR3 DNA, CDR3 protein. D genes are given only for firm matches. Where a row states a size, it is once, few, many or the class of an expanded clone; other rows omit it.

d_gene: .; j_gene: TRBJ1-4; abundance: once; v_gene: TRBV20-1; CDR3nt: TGCAGTGCTCCTCGGGACTTAAAGGAAGGAAAACTGTTTTTT; CDR3aa: CSAPRDLKEGKLFF
d_gene: .; j_gene: TRBJ1-2; abundance: .; v_gene: TRBV29-1; CDR3nt: TGCAGCGTAAACAGGGTTTCGGGTGGCTACACCTTC; CDR3aa: CSVNRVSGGYTF
d_gene: .; j_gene: TRBJ2-2; abundance: .; v_gene: TRBV28; CDR3nt: TGTGCCAGCAGCGGTTGGGCCGGGGAGCTGTTTTTT; CDR3aa: CASSGWAGELFF
d_gene: TRBD1; j_gene: TRBJ2-1; abundance: once; v_gene: TRBV20-1; CDR3nt: TGCAGTGCCCGCGGGACAGGGGGATTTATCTATGAGCAGTTCTTC; CDR3aa: CSARGTGGFIYEQFF
d_gene: TRBD2; j_gene: TRBJ2-1; abundance: .; v_gene: TRBV28; CDR3nt: TGTGCCAGCAGCCGCGGACTAGCGGGTCACAATGAGCAGTTCTTC; CDR3aa: CASSRGLAGHNEQFF
d_gene: .; j_gene: TRBJ1-2; abundance: .; v_gene: TRBV29-1; CDR3nt: TGCAGCACCGTCCGGGCAGGGATTAGCTATGGCTACACCTTC; CDR3aa: CSTVRAGISYGYTF
d_gene: .; j_gene: TRBJ2-7; abundance: .; v_gene: TRBV10-3; CDR3nt: TGTGCCACGGCCGGGAGACGGAGGGAGCAGTACTTC; CDR3aa: CATAGRRREQYF
d_gene: .; j_gene: TRBJ2-5; abundance: .; v_gene: TRBV20-1; CDR3nt: TGCAGTGCCCCCAGGGATCAAGAGACCCAGTACTTC; CDR3aa: CSAPRDQETQYF
d_gene: TRBD1; j_gene: TRBJ2-7; abundance: .; v_gene: TRBV29-1; CDR3nt: TGCAGCGCTCGGACAGGAAAGGAGCAGTACTTC; CDR3aa: CSARTGKEQYF
d_gene: .; j_gene: TRBJ1-2; abundance: .; v_gene: TRBV6-2/TRBV6-3; CDR3nt: TGTGCCAGCAGCCAGACAGACTATGGCTACACCTTC; CDR3aa: CASSQTDYGYTF
d_gene: .; j_gene: TRBJ2-5; abundance: .; v_gene: TRBV29-1; CDR3nt: TGCAGCGTTGCCGCGGCAGCCCAAGAGACCCAGTACTTC; CDR3aa: CSVAAAAQETQYF
d_gene: .; j_gene: TRBJ1-2; abundance: .; v_gene: TRBV9; CDR3nt: TGTGCCAGCAGCGTAGACCCGACCTATGGCTACACCTTC; CDR3aa: CASSVDPTYGYTF
d_gene: .; j_gene: TRBJ1-4; abundance: .; v_gene: TRBV6-6; CDR3nt: TGTGCCAGCAGTTCCCCTTCGGGGACTCTGGGGGAAAAACTGTTTTTT; CDR3aa: CASSSPSGTLGEKLFF
d_gene: .; j_gene: TRBJ1-5; abundance: .; v_gene: TRBV11-2; CDR3nt: TGTGCCAGCAGCTCGCAGGGGATCAATCAGCCCCAGCATTTT; CDR3aa: CASSSQGINQPQHF
d_gene: TRBD1; j_gene: TRBJ1-5; abundance: .; v_gene: TRBV7-2; CDR3nt: TGTGCCAGCAGCCGAGACACAGGGGTGGTTCAGCCCCAGCATTTT; CDR3aa: CASSRDTGVVQPQHF
d_gene: .; j_gene: TRBJ2-6; abundance: .; v_gene: TRBV9; CDR3nt: TGTGCCAGCAGCGTAGACCCCCCAGGGAGGGGGGCCAACGTCCTGACTTTC; CDR3aa: CASSVDPPGRGANVLTF
d_gene: TRBD2; j_gene: TRBJ2-3; abundance: once; v_gene: TRBV29-1; CDR3nt: TGCAGCGTGGAAAGCGGGAGGGCCATGGATACGCAGTATTTT; CDR3aa: CSVESGRAMDTQYF
d_gene: .; j_gene: TRBJ2-1; abundance: .; v_gene: TRBV7-2; CDR3nt: TGTGCCAGCAGCCGAGGGCAACAGGCGTCACTTTTAAGTGAGCAGTTCTTC; CDR3aa: CASSRGQQASLLSEQFF
d_gene: TRBD1; j_gene: TRBJ2-5; abundance: .; v_gene: TRBV18; CDR3nt: TGTGCCAGCTCACCGGACAGGGTCGGGACCCAGTACTTC; CDR3aa: CASSPDRVGTQYF
d_gene: TRBD2; j_gene: TRBJ2-1; abundance: .; v_gene: TRBV24-1; CDR3nt: TGTGCCACCAGTTCACCTAGCGGGTACAATGAGCAGTTCTTC; CDR3aa: CATSSPSGYNEQFF
d_gene: TRBD1; j_gene: TRBJ1-6; abundance: .; v_gene: TRBV6-5; CDR3nt: TGTGCCAGCAGTCGAGGGACAGAGAATTCACCCCTCCACTTT; CDR3aa: CASSRGTENSPLHF
d_gene: TRBD2; j_gene: TRBJ2-1; abundance: .; v_gene: TRBV10-3; CDR3nt: TGTGCCATCGCGGCCGGGACTACCACCAATGAGCAGTTCTTC; CDR3aa: CAIAAGTTTNEQFF
d_gene: .; j_gene: TRBJ2-6; abundance: .; v_gene: TRBV30; CDR3nt: TGTGCCTCCCCACAGGGTCCATCCTCTGGGGCCAACGTCCTGACTTTC; CDR3aa: CASPQGPSSGANVLTF
d_gene: .; j_gene: TRBJ2-2; abundance: .; v_gene: TRBV5-1; CDR3nt: TGCGCCAGCAGATATGACACGAACACCGGGGAGCTGTTTTTT; CDR3aa: CASRYDTNTGELFF
d_gene: .; j_gene: TRBJ2-1; abundance: .; v_gene: TRBV3-1; CDR3nt: TGTGCCAGCAGCCAAGGTAGCGGTTACAATGAGCAGTTCTTC; CDR3aa: CASSQGSGYNEQFF
d_gene: .; j_gene: TRBJ1-2; abundance: .; v_gene: TRBV29-1; CDR3nt: TGCAGCGTTGACAGGGCCTTAGCTAACTATGGCTACACCTTC; CDR3aa: CSVDRALANYGYTF
d_gene: .; j_gene: TRBJ2-5; abundance: .; v_gene: TRBV20-1; CDR3nt: TGCAGTGCTAGAGACCGCACTACGGGAGAGACCCAGTACTTC; CDR3aa: CSARDRTTGETQYF
d_gene: TRBD2; j_gene: TRBJ2-1; abundance: .; v_gene: TRBV29-1; CDR3nt: TGCAGCGTTGAGGGCGGGCGGGGGGTAGTAGCGGGCTTGTTCTTC; CDR3aa: CSVEGGRGVVAGLFF
d_gene: .; j_gene: TRBJ2-7; abundance: .; v_gene: TRBV6-6; CDR3nt: TGTGCCAGCAGTTACTCGAGTGGCGAGCAGTACTTC; CDR3aa: CASSYSSGEQYF
d_gene: .; j_gene: TRBJ1-1; abundance: .; v_gene: TRBV30; CDR3nt: TGTGCCTGGACCCTAGGAGGCGGCACTGAAGCTTTCTTT; CDR3aa: CAWTLGGGTEAFF
d_gene: TRBD1; j_gene: TRBJ2-5; abundance: once; v_gene: TRBV6-5; CDR3nt: TGTGCCAGCAGTATGGGACAGGGAGAAGAAGAGACCCAGTACTTC; CDR3aa: CASSMGQGEEETQYF
d_gene: .; j_gene: TRBJ2-5; abundance: .; v_gene: TRBV6-5; CDR3nt: TGTGCCAGCAGTTACACGGGGAGCGGAGAGACCCAGTACTTC; CDR3aa: CASSYTGSGETQYF
d_gene: .; j_gene: TRBJ2-1; abundance: once; v_gene: TRBV18; CDR3nt: TGTGCCAGCTCACCACCGTCGGGCTACAATGAGCAGTTCTTC; CDR3aa: CASSPPSGYNEQFF
d_gene: TRBD1; j_gene: TRBJ2-5; abundance: .; v_gene: TRBV7-7; CDR3nt: TGTGCTAGCAGCCTGGGGACAGGGAAAGAGACCCAGTACTTC; CDR3aa: CASSLGTGKETQYF
d_gene: TRBD1; j_gene: TRBJ2-3; abundance: .; v_gene: TRBV30; CDR3nt: TGTGCCTGGAGTGTAGACAGGGCTATCCCCAGAGCTTTT; CDR3aa: CAWSVDRAIPRAF
d_gene: .; j_gene: TRBJ1-6; abundance: .; v_gene: TRBV4-3; CDR3nt: TGCGCCAGCAGTTTGCCTTCTTCACCCCTCCACTTT; CDR3aa: CASSLPSSPLHF
d_gene: TRBD1; j_gene: TRBJ1-1; abundance: .; v_gene: TRBV18; CDR3nt: TGTGCCAGCTCACCACACCAGGGGGTTGGGACTGAAGCTTTCTTT; CDR3aa: CASSPHQGVGTEAFF
d_gene: .; j_gene: TRBJ1-1; abundance: .; v_gene: TRBV7-9; CDR3nt: TGTGCCAGCACGGACGGTAGCATGAACACTGAAGCTTTCTTT; CDR3aa: CASTDGSMNTEAFF
d_gene: .; j_gene: TRBJ2-5; abundance: .; v_gene: TRBV7-2; CDR3nt: TGTGCCAGCAGCTTATTGGTGGACACCCAGTACTTC; CDR3aa: CASSLLVDTQYF
d_gene: .; j_gene: TRBJ1-6; abundance: .; v_gene: TRBV20-1; CDR3nt: TGCAGTGCTAGAGCGAGATACGGACACCTCCACTTT; CDR3aa: CSARARYGHLHF
d_gene: .; j_gene: TRBJ2-5; abundance: .; v_gene: TRBV6-2/TRBV6-3; CDR3nt: TGTGCCAGCAGTTACGGGGGAGAGACCCAGTACTTC; CDR3aa: CASSYGGETQYF
d_gene: .; j_gene: TRBJ1-4; abundance: .; v_gene: TRBV4-2; CDR3nt: TGTGCCAGCAGCCAAGAAGGGTCAGTGTCAGAAAAACTGTTTTTT; CDR3aa: CASSQEGSVSEKLFF
d_gene: TRBD1; j_gene: TRBJ2-1; abundance: .; v_gene: TRBV2; CDR3nt: TGTGCCAGCAGTGACCCGGGACAGGGGGTAGGTGAGCAGTTCTTC; CDR3aa: CASSDPGQGVGEQFF
d_gene: .; j_gene: TRBJ1-2; abundance: few; v_gene: TRBV6-5; CDR3nt: TGTGCCAGCAGTTACTCGGGGGGGATCAACTATGGCTACACCTTC; CDR3aa: CASSYSGGINYGYTF
d_gene: .; j_gene: TRBJ1-3; abundance: .; v_gene: TRBV20-1; CDR3nt: TGCAGTGCTCCTTTTAGGCGGGGAAACACCATATATTTT; CDR3aa: CSAPFRRGNTIYF
d_gene: .; j_gene: TRBJ1-1; abundance: .; v_gene: TRBV12-3/TRBV12-4; CDR3nt: TGTGCCAGCAGTCTCGACAGAGAAGCTTTCTTT; CDR3aa: CASSLDREAFF
d_gene: TRBD2; j_gene: TRBJ2-1; abundance: .; v_gene: TRBV27; CDR3nt: TGTGCCAGCAGCGGACTAGCGGGAGGGCAATGGTACAATGAGCAGTTCTTC; CDR3aa: CASSGLAGGQWYNEQFF